Reported below is one T cell receptor (beta chain). Its antigen is unidentified. Use of 60 Vbeta and 13 Jbeta primers characterized the PCR. Some clones are missing from TCRdb's copy, which holds only in-frame ones; the method was immunoSEQ multiplex PCR. The sample holds about 230,000 clones; around 80% are singletons and the top ten take approximately 0.49%. Donors in the study were healthy people who gave bone marrow. This record comes from a study of cytomegalovirus exposure and HLA in healthy donors. Study-level results: The availability of immune exposure information extended only to CMV serostatus. Analysis was carried out at a later point, and it linked a missense DCLRE1C variant to TCR beta V- and J-gene trimming. In a later analysis, HLA-associated beta chains showed higher expansion and lower generation probabilities than comparable chains.

The receptor was derived from a boy under 18 in good health and CMV-seronegative. The specimen sequenced was PBMCs.

In DNA form, the CDR3 reads TGTGCCAGCAGCTGCGCAGGGGGCCCGAACGAGCAGTACTTC. Protein sequence: CASSCAGGPNEQYF. The rearrangement joins TRBV13 to TRBJ2-7; 8 nucleotides align to TRBD1. In germline, CDR1 is PRHDT, CDR2 FYEKMQ (reference sequence). The J segment lost 5 bases and the V segment lost 4 bases, leaving 7 bases of the junction unmatched. The CDR3 has 14 amino acids. The full variable domain, its missing parts supplied by reference TRBV13 and TRBJ2-7, is AAGVIQSPRHLIKEKRETATLKCYPIPRHDTVYWYQQGPGQDPQFLISFYEKMQSDKGSIPDRFSAQQFSDYHSELNMSSLELGDSALYFCASSCAGGPNEQYFGPGTRLTVT.